This TCR beta chain derives from a study of shared clonotypes between healthy human individuals. Study-wide background: Per donor, CD8 memory used one plate, CD8 naive used two, CD4 memory used three and CD4 naive used three. Study-level points and caveats: Roughly 5% of naive CD4 clonotypes were common to a few donors.

Only in-frame clones appear in the TCRdb table, and some are missing; sequencing was by immunoSEQ multiplex PCR. This table has approximately 320,000 clones, around 67% appearing once. Germline CDR1 SGHRS, CDR2 YFSETQ. J lost 0 bases, V lost 7 bases, and 0 bases had no gene match. The CDR3 length is 13 residues. About this clone itself: Its specificity is unknown.

J is TRBJ1-4 and V is TRBV5-1; TRBD1 matches 7 bases. The sequencing input was memory CD4+ T cells sorted from blood. Sample subset: CD45RA-negative fraction. The receptor was derived from a man under 40 in good health. The CDR3 protein is CASGTATNEKLFF. CDR3 in DNA: TGCGCCAGCGGGACAGCAACTAATGAAAAACTGTTTTTT.